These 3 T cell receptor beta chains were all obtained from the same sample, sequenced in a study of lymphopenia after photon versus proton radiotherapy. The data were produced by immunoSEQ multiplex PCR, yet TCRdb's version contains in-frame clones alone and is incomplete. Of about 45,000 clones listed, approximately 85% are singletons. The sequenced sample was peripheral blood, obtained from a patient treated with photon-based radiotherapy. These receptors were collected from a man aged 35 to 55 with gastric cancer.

The CDR3 region has the DNA TGTGCCAGCAGCTTAGGACAGGGTATGGGGAATGAGCAGTTCTTC. The encoded protein is CASSLGQGMGNEQFF. The V gene is TRBV5-4, the J gene TRBJ2-1; 8 bases are a match to TRBD1. Germline CDR1 reads SGHNT; CDR2 reads YYREEE (reference sequence). The length of the CDR3 is 15 residues. V lost 2 bases, J lost 7 bases, and 8 bases stayed unmatched.

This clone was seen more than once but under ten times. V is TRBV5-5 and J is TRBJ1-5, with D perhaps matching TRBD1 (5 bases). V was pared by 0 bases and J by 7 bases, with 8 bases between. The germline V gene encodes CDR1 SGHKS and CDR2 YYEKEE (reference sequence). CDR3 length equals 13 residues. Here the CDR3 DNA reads TGTGCCAGCAGCTTGGCGGGACTCCAGCCCCAGCATTTT. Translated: CASSLAGLQPQHF.

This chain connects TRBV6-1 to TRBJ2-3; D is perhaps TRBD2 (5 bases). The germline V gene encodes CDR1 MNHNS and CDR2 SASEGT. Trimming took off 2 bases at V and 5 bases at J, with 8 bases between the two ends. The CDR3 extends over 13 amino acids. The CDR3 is CASSENRGDTQYF. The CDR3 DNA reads TGTGCCAGCAGTGAAAATCGGGGAGATACGCAGTATTTT.